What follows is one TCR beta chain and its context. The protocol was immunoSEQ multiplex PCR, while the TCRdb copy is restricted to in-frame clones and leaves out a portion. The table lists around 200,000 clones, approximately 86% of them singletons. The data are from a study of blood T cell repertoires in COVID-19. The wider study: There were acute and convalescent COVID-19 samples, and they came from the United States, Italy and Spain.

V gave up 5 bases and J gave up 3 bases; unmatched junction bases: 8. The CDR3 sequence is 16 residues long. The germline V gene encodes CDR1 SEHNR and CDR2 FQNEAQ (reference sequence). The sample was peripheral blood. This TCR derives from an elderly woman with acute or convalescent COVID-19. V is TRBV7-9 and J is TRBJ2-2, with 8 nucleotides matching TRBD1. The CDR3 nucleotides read TGTGCCAGCAGCCAAACCGGGACAGGTCACACCGGGGAGCTGTTTTTT. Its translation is CASSQTGTGHTGELFF.